Listed below are T cell receptor beta chains from one sample, sequenced in a study of T cells in Graves' hyperthyroidism and ophthalmopathy. TCRdb independently ran MiXCR on the multiplex PCR reads; one entry per CDR3 protein. The data hold approximately 720,000 distinct CDR3 sequences, with about 19% observed a single time. Material for sequencing was blood. The receptor set was obtained from a woman in her forties or fifties with Graves' hyperthyroidism that later progressed to Graves' ophthalmopathy. CDR3s include the opening cysteine and the closing phenylalanine or tryptophan. Fields, in order: J gene, CDR3 length, clone size, D gene, V gene, CDR3 DNA, CDR3 protein. A D gene is named only where the DNA matches it firmly. Size is omitted from some rows. Given values are once, few, many or a class for expanded clones.

TRBJ1-2	15	-	-	TRBV15	TGTGCCACCAGCGAAAGGGGCTGGGGGGACTATGGCTACACCTTC	CATSERGWGDYGYTF
TRBJ1-1	15	many	TRBD1	TRBV11-2	TGTGCCAGCAGCTTAGACGGGGCAGGGGGGACTGAAGCTTTCTTT	CASSLDGAGGTEAFF
TRBJ2-2	12	many	-	TRBV6-1	TGTGCCAGCAGCCGCGGGCCCGGGGAGCTGTTTTTT	CASSRGPGELFF
TRBJ1-2	15	-	-	TRBV12-5	TGTGCTAGTGGTTCCCCAGGTCATACTAACTATGGCTACACCTTC	CASGSPGHTNYGYTF
TRBJ2-1	15	-	TRBD1	TRBV5-4	TGTGCCAGCAGCGCTGGACAGGGTCTCTACAATGAGCAGTTCTTC	CASSAGQGLYNEQFF
TRBJ1-4	15	-	-	TRBV4-2	TGTGCCAGCAGCGAAGGACCTGTACGAAATGAAAAACTGTTTTTT	CASSEGPVRNEKLFF
TRBJ2-3	17	-	-	TRBV7-8	TGTGCCAGCCGACTTGCCCCTCGGGGCCTGGGCACAGATACGCAGTATTTT	CASRLAPRGLGTDTQYF
TRBJ1-1	14	many	-	TRBV13	TGTGCCAGCAGTCCACGGGCCACGAACACTGAAGCTTTCTTT	CASSPRATNTEAFF
TRBJ2-2	13	many	-	TRBV7-9	TGTGCCAGCAGCTTATCGGGGTCCGGGGAGCTGTTTTTT	CASSLSGSGELFF
TRBJ2-3	16	-	-	TRBV3-1	TGTGCCAGCAGCCCCCTCCTGACATCCGTCACAGATACGCAGTATTTT	CASSPLLTSVTDTQYF
TRBJ1-2	13	many	-	TRBV3-1	TGTGCCAGCAGACAAGCGATTGGGGCAGGCTACACCTTC	CASRQAIGAGYTF
TRBJ2-3	15	-	-	TRBV4-1	TGCGCCAGCAGCCAAGCCCGGGTTGGCACAGATACGCAGTATTTT	CASSQARVGTDTQYF
TRBJ2-3	18	-	-	TRBV6-2/TRBV6-3	TGTGCCAGCAGTGACTCCCGCTGGGGGGCCGCCAGCACAGATACGCAGTATTTT	CASSDSRWGAASTDTQYF
TRBJ1-1	15	many	-	TRBV5-1	TGCGCCAGCAGCTTGGAAAAAGGATTCGGGGCTGAAGCTTTCTTT	CASSLEKGFGAEAFF
TRBJ2-1	14	-	TRBD1	TRBV12-3/TRBV12-4	TGTGCCAGCAGTTTCGGACAGGGGGTTGTTGAGCAGTTCTTC	CASSFGQGVVEQFF
TRBJ2-7	14	many	-	TRBV7-3	TGTGCCAGCAGCCAGGGACCGATGAGCTACGAGCAGTACTTC	CASSQGPMSYEQYF
TRBJ1-1	15	many	-	TRBV5-1	TGCGCCAGCAGCTTGGAAGGGGCCAGCCACACTGAAGCTTTCTTT	CASSLEGASHTEAFF
TRBJ2-3	13	few	-	TRBV10-1	TGCGCCAGCAGCCTAACACCCGAGAATACGCAGTATTTT	CASSLTPENTQYF
TRBJ2-7	17	many	TRBD2	TRBV18	TGTGCCAGCTCACCACAGCCGATTCCTAGCGGGGAAGGCGAGCAGTACTTC	CASSPQPIPSGEGEQYF
TRBJ1-2	14	few	TRBD1	TRBV5-6	TGTGCCAGCAACTTGGAGGACAGGGCCTATGGCTACACCTTC	CASNLEDRAYGYTF